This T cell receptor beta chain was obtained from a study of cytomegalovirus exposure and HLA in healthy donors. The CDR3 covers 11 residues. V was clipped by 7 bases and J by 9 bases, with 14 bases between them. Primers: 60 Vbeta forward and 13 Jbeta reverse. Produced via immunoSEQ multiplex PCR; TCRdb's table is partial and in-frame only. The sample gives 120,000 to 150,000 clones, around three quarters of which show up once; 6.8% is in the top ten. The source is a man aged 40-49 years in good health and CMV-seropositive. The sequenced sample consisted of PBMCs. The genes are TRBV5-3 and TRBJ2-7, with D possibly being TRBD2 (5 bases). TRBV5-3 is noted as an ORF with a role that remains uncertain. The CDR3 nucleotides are TGTGCCAGACCATTGGGAGTCTCGCAGTACTTC. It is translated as CARPLGVSQYF.